This TCR beta chain was identified during a study of CD8 T cells in cerebrospinal fluid in Alzheimer's disease. In the study overall: Plate-based nested PCR sequencing and droplet-based sequencing measured CSF T cell clonal expansion.

CDR3 length: 16 amino acids. Looked up from germline, CDR1 is DFQATT and CDR2 is SNEGSKA (reference sequence). TCRdb derives one entry per CDR3 protein from the 10x single-cell sequencing reads, leaving out DNA. This table holds 950 to 1,500 distinct CDR3 sequences. This clonotype ranks as medium-sized in terms of frequency. The antigen is unknown. Points from the study as a whole: Healthy subjects less often had a clone of at least 3% than Alzheimer's patients.

Sequencing was performed on cerebrospinal fluid. The sequence was obtained from a human donor with Parkinson's disease. The chain carries TRBV20-1 and TRBJ2-1; TCRdb outputs TRBD2, but without DNA this stays unchecked. The CDR3 protein is CSVSRPLAGGPGEQFF.